The entry that follows covers one T cell receptor (beta chain) sequence. Antigen specificity is unknown. The sample belongs to a study of T cell responses to AZD1222 COVID-19 vaccine. Broader study findings: Clonal diversity may have been underestimated, and the donors were mostly white British, with more females than males. Spike-wide vaccine-associated CD4 TCRs dominated at 160-218 and 743-854. Recipients of two AZD1222 doses showed rising Spike-specific TCR breadth and depth. It was only after the peak T cell response that any repertoires were sampled.

TCRdb keeps only in-frame clones here, not all; method: immunoSEQ multiplex PCR. The top ten hold roughly 6.3% of the sample, which has about 130,000 clones, around nine tenths seen once. CDR1 and CDR2 (germline): DFQATT, SNEGSKA (reference sequence). The CDR3 runs 15 residues. V was pared by 3 bases and J by 2 bases, with 17 bases between. The origin of this receptor is an adult in good health. The chain combines TRBV20-1 with TRBJ2-7; D perhaps matches TRBD1 (6 bases). This material consisted of peripheral blood, taken on day 0 of AZD1222 vaccination. The CDR3 sequence is CSASDGGQFTYEQYF. CDR3 nucleotides: TGCAGTGCTAGTGACGGAGGACAGTTCACCTACGAGCAGTACTTC.